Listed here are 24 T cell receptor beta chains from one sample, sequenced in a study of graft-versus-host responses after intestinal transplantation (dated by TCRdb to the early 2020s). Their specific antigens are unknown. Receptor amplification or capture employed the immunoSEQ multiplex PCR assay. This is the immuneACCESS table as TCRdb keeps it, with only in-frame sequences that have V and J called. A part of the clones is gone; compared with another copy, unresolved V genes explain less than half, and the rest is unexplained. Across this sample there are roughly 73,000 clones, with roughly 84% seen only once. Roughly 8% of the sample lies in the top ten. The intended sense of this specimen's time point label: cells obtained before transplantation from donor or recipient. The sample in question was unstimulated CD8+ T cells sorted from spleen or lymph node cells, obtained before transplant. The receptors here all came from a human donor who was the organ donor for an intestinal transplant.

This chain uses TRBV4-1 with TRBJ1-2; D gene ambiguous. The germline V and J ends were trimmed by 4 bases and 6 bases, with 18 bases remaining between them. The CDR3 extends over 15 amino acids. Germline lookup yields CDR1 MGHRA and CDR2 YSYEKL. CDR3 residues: CASSPLVGEFHGYTF. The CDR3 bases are TGCGCCAGCAGCCCGTTAGTGGGCGAATTTCATGGCTACACCTTC.

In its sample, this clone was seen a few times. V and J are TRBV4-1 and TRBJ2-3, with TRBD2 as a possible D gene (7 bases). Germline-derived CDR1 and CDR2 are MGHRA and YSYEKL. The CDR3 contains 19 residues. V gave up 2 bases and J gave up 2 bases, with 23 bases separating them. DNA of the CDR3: TGCGCCAGCAGCCAACCGGGGGGCGGCGGAACGGTGATCACAGATACGCAGTATTTT. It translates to CASSQPGGGGTVITDTQYF.

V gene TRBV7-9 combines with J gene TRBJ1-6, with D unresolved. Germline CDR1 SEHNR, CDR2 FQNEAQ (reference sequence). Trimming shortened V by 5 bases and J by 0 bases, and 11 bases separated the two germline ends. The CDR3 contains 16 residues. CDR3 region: CASSPTGSSYNSPLHF. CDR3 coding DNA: TGTGCCAGCAGCCCTACTGGGAGCTCCTATAATTCACCCCTCCACTTT.

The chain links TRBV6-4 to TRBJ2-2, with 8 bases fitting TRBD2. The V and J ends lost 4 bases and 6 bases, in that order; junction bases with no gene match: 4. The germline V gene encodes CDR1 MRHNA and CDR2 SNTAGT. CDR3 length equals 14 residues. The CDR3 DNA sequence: TGTGCCAGCAGTGTTAGCGGGGATGCCGGGGAGCTGTTTTTT. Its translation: CASSVSGDAGELFF.

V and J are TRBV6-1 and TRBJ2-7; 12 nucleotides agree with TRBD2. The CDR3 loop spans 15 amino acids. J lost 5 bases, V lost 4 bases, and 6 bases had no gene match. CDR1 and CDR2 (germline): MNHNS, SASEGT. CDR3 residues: CASSARLAGANEQYF. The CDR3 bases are TGTGCCAGCAGTGCCCGACTAGCGGGGGCAAACGAGCAGTACTTC.

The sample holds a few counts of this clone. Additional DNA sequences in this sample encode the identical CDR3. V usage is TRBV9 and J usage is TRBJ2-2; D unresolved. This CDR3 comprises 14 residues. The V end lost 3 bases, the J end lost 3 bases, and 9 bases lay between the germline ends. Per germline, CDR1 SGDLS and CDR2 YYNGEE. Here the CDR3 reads CASSERSYTGELFF. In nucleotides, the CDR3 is TGTGCCAGCAGCGAGAGATCCTACACCGGGGAGCTGTTTTTT. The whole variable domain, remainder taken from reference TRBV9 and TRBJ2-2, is DSGVTQTPKHLITATGQRVTLRCSPRSGDLSVYWYQQSLDQGLQFLIQYYNGEERAKGNILERFSAQQFPDLHSELNLSSLELGDSALYFCASSERSYTGELFFGEGSRLTVL.

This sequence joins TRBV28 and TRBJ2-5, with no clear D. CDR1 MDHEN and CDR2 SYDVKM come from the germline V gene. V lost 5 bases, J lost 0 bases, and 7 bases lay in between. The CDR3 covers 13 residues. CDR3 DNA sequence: TGTGCCAGCAGTCCCGACTACCAAGAGACCCAGTACTTC. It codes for CASSPDYQETQYF.

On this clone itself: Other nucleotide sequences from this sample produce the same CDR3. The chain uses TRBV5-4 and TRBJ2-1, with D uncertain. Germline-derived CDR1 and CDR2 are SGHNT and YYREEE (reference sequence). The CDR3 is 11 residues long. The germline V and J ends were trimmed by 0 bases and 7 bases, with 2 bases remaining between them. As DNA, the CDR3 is TGTGCCAGCAGCTTGGGGAATGAGCAGTTCTTC. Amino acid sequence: CASSLGNEQFF. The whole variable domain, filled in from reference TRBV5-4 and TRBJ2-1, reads ETGVTQSPTHLIKTRGQQVTLRCSSQSGHNTVSWYQQALGQGPQFIFQYYREEENGRGNFPPRFSGLQFPNYSSELNVNALELDDSALYLCASSLGNEQFFGPGTRLTVL.

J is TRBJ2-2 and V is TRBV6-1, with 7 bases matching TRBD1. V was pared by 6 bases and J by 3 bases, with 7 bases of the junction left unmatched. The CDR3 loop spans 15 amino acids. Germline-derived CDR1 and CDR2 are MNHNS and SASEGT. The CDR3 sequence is CASRDRASDTGELFF. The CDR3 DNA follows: TGTGCCAGCAGAGACAGGGCTTCCGACACCGGGGAGCTGTTTTTT.

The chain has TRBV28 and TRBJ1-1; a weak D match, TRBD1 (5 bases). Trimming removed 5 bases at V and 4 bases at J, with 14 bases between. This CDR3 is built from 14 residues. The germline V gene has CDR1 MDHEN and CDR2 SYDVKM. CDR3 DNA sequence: TGTGCCAGCAGTCCCGCAGGGTTGGGCACTGAAGCTTTCTTT. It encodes CASSPAGLGTEAFF.

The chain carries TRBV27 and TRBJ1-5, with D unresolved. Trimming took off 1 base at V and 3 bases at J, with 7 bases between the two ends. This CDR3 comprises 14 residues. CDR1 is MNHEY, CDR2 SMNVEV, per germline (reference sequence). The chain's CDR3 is CASSLLGHNQPQHF. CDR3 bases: TGTGCCAGCAGTTTATTGGGCCACAATCAGCCCCAGCATTTT.

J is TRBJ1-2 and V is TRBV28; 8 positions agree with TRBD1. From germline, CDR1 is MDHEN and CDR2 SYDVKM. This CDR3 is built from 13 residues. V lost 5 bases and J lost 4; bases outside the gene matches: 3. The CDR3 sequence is CASSVTGVYGYTF. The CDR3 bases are TGTGCCAGCAGTGTGACAGGGGTCTATGGCTACACCTTC.

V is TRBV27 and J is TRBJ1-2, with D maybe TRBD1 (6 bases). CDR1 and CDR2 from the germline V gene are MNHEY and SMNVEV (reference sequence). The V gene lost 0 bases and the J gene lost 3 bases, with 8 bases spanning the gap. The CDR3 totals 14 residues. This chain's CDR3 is CASSLSAGDYGYTF. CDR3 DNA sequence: TGTGCCAGCAGTTTATCAGCAGGGGACTATGGCTACACCTTC.

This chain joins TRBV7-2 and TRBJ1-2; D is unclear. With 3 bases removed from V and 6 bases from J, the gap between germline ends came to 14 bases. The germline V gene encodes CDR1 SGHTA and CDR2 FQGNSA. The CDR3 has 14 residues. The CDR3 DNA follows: TGTGCCAGCAGCTTCGCGCCAAGCCCTAATGGCTACACCTTC. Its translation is CASSFAPSPNGYTF.

In DNA, the CDR3 is TGCGCCAGCAGCTTGACAGGGTTAGGCAATGAGCAGTTCTTC. Amino acid sequence: CASSLTGLGNEQFF. The gene calls are TRBV5-1 and TRBJ2-1; D may be TRBD1 (6 bases). Trimming cost V 1 base and J 6 bases, with 11 bases left between them. There are 14 residues in the CDR3. The germline CDR1 and CDR2 sequences are SGHRS and YFSETQ.

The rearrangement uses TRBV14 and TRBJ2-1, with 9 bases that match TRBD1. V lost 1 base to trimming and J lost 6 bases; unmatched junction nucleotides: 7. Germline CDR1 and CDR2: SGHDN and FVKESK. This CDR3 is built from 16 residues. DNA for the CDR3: TGTGCCAGCAGCCAAGGCCGGGACAGGGCGCGCAATGAGCAGTTCTTC. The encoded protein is CASSQGRDRARNEQFF.

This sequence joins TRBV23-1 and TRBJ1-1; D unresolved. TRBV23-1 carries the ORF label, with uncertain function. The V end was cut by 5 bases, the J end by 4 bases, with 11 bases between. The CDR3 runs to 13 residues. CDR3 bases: TGCGCCAGCAGTTCAACTTGTGGCACTGAAGCTTTCTTT. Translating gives CASSSTCGTEAFF.

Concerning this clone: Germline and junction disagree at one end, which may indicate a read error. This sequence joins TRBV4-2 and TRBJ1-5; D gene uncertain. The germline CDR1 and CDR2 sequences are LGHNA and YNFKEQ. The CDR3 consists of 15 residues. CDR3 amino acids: CAGSQTLDSNQPQHF. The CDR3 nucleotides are TGTGCCGGCAGCCAGACGTTGGACAGCAATCAGCCCCAGCATTTT.

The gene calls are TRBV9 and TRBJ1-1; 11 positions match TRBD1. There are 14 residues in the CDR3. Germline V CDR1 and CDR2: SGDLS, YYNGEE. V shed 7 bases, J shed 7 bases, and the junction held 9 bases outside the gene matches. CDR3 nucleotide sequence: TGTGCCAGCGGGGGGGACAGGGGGAATAGTGAAGCTTTCTTT. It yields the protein CASGGDRGNSEAFF.

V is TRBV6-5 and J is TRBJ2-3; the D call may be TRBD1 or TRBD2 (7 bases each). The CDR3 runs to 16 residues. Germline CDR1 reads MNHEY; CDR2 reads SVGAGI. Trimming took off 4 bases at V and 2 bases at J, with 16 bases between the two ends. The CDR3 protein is CASSSGRGGNTDTQYF. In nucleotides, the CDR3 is TGTGCCAGCAGTTCGGGCAGGGGGGGGAACACAGATACGCAGTATTTT.

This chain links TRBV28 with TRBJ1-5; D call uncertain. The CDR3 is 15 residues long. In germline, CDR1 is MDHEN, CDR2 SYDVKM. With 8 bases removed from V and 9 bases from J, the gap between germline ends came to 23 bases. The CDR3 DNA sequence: TGTGCCAGCTCCCAAAAAGGCGCCCTTTTATTGCCCCAGCATTTT. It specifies CASSQKGALLLPQHF.

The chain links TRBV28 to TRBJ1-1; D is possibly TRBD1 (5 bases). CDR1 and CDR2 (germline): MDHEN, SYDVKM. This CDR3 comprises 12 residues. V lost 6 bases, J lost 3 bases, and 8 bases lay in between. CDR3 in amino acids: CASRLGHTEAFF. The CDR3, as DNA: TGTGCCAGCAGATTGGGGCACACTGAAGCTTTCTTT.

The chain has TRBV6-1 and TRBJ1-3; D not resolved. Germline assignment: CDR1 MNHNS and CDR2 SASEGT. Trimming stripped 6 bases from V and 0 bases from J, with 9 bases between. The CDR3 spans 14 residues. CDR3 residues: CASRSYSSGNTIYF. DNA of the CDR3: TGTGCCAGCAGATCCTACAGCTCTGGAAACACCATATATTTT.

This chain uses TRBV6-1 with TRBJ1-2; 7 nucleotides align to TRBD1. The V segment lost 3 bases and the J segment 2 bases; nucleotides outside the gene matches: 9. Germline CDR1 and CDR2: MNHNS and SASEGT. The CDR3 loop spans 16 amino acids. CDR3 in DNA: TGTGCCAGCAGTGATTCTACAGGGGCGAGGAACTATGGCTACACCTTC. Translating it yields CASSDSTGARNYGYTF.